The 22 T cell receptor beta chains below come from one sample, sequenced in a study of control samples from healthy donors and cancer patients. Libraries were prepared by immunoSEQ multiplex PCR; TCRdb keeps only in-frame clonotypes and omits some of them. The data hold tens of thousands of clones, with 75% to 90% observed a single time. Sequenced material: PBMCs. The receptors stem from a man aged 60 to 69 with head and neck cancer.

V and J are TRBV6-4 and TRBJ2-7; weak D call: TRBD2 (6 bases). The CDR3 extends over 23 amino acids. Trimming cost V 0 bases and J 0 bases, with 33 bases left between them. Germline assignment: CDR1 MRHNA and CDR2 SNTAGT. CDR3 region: CASSDSKFPRPGVPFPNSYEQYF. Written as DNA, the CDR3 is TGTGCCAGCAGTGACTCAAAATTTCCCCGACCGGGAGTCCCCTTCCCCAACTCCTACGAGCAGTACTTC.

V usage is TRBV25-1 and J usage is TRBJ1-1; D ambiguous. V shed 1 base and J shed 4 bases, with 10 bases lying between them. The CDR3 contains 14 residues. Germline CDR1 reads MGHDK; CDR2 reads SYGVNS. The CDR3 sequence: CASSESHGRTEAFF. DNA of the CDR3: TGTGCCAGCAGTGAATCGCACGGTCGCACTGAAGCTTTCTTT.

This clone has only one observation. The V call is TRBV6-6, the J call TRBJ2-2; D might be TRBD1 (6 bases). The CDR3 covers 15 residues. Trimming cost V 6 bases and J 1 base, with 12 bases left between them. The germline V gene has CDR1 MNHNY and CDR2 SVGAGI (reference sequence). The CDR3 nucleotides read TGTGCCAGCAGCTTTCGGACAGTGAACACCGGGGAGCTGTTTTTT. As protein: CASSFRTVNTGELFF.

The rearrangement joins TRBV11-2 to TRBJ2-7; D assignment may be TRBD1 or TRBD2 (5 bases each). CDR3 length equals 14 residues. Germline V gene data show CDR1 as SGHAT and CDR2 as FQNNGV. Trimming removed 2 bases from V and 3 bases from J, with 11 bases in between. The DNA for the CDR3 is TGTGCCAGCAGCTTATTCGGGGCAAGCTACGAGCAGTACTTC. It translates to CASSLFGASYEQYF.

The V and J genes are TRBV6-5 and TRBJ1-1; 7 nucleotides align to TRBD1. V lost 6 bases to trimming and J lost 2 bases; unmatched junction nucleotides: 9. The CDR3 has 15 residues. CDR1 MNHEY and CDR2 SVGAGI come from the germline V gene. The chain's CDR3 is CASSPGQDLNTEAFF. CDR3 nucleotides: TGTGCCAGCAGCCCCGGACAGGATTTAAACACTGAAGCTTTCTTT.

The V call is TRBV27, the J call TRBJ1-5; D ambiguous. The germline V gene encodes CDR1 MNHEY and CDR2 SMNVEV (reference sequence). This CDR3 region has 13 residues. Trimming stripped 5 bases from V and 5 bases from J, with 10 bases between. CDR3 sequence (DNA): TGTGCCAGCAGTGGGGATTGGTATCAGCCCCAGCATTTT. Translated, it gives CASSGDWYQPQHF.

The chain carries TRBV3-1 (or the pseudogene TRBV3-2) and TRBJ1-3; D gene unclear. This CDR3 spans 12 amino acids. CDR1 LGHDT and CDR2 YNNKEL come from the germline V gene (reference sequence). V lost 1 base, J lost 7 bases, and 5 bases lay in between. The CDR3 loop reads CASSQGRNTIYF. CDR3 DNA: TGTGCCAGCAGCCAAGGACGGAACACCATATATTTT.

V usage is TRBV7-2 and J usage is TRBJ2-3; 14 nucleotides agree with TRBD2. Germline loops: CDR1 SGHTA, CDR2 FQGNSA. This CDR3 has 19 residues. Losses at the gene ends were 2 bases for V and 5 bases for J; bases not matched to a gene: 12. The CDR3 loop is CASSLTPTPGTSGRDTQYF. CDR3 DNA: TGTGCCAGCAGCTTAACTCCCACACCCGGGACTAGCGGGAGAGATACGCAGTATTTT.

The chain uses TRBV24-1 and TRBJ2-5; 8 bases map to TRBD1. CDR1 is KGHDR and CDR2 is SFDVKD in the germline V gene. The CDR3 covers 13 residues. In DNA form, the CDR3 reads TGTGGACCAGGGGGCGCGTATTGTGGGACCCAGTACTTC. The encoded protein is CGPGGAYCGTQYF.

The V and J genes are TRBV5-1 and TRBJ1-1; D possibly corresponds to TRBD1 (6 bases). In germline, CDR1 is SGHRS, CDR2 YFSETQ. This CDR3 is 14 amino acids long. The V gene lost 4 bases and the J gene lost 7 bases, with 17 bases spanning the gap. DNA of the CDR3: TGCGCCAGCAGCGAAAGCGCAGGGGATGGTGAAGCTTTCTTT. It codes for CASSESAGDGEAFF.

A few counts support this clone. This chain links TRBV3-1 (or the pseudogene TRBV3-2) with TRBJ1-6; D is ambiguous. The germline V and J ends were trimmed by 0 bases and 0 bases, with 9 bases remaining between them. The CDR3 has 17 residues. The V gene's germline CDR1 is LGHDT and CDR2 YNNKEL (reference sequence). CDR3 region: CASSQDTRSSYNSPLHF. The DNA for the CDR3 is TGTGCCAGCAGCCAAGATACTCGGAGCTCCTATAATTCACCCCTCCACTTT.

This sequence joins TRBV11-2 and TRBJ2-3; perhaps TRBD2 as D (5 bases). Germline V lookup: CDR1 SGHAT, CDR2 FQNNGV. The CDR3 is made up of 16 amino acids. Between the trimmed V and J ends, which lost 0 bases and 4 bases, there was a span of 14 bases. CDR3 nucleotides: TGTGCCAGCAGCTTAGAAGCTAGCAACTATGCAGATACGCAGTATTTT. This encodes CASSLEASNYADTQYF.

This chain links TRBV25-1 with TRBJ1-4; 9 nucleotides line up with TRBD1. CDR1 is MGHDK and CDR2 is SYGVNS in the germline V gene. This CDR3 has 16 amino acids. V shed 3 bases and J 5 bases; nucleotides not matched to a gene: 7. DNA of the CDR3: TGTGCCAGCAGTGAGGCAAACAGGGGGCGAAATGAAAAACTGTTTTTT. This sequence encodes CASSEANRGRNEKLFF.

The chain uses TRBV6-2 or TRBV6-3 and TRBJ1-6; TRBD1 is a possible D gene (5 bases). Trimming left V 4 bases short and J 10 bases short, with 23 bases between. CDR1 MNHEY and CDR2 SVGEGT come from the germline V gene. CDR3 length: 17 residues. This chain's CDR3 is CASSSSSGPLRGSPLHF. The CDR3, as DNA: TGTGCCAGCAGTTCATCTTCGGGACCTCTAAGGGGCTCACCCCTCCACTTT.

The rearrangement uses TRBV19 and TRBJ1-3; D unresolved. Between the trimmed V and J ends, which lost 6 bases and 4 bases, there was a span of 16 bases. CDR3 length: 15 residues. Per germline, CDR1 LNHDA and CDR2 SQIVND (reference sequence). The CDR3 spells CASSLLDMGGNTIYF. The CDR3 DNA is TGTGCCAGTAGCCTTCTCGACATGGGAGGAAACACCATATATTTT.

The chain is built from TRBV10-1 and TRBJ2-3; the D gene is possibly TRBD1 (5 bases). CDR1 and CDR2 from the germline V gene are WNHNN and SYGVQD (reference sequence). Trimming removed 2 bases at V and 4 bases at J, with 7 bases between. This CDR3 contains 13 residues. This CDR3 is CASSEAGPDTQYF. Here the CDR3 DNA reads TGCGCCAGCAGTGAGGCAGGGCCAGATACGCAGTATTTT.

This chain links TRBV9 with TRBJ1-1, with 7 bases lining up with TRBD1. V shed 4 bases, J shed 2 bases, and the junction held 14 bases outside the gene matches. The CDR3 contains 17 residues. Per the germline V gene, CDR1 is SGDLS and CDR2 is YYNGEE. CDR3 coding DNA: TGTGCCAGCAGCACCCGCCCCGACAGGGAGGTCAACACTGAAGCTTTCTTT. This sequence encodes CASSTRPDREVNTEAFF. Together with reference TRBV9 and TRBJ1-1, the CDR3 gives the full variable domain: DSGVTQTPKHLITATGQRVTLRCSPRSGDLSVYWYQQSLDQGLQFLIQYYNGEERAKGNILERFSAQQFPDLHSELNLSSLELGDSALYFCASSTRPDREVNTEAFFGQGTRLTVV.

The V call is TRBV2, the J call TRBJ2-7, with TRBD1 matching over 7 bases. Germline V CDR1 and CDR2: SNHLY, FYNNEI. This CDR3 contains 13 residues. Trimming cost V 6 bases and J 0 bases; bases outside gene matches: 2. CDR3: CASRGDSSYEQYF. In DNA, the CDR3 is TGTGCCAGCAGGGGGGACAGCTCCTACGAGCAGTACTTC.

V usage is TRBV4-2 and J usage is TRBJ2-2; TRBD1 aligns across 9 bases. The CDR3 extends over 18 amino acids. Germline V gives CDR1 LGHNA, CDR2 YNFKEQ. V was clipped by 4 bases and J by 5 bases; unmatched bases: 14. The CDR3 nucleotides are TGTGCCAGCAGCCTTCCGATAGACAGGGGGGGTGCGACCGGGGAGCTGTTTTTT. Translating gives CASSLPIDRGGATGELFF.

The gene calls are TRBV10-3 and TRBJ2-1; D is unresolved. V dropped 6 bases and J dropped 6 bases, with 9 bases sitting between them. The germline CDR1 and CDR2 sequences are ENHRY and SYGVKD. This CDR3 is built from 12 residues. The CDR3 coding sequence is TGTGCCATCAGCATGGAATCCAATGAGCAGTTCTTC. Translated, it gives CAISMESNEQFF.

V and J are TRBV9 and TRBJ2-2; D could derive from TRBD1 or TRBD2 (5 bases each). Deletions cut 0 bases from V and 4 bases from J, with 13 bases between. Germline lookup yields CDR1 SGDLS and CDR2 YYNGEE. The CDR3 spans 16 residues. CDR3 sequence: CASSVGGASTTGELFF. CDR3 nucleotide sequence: TGTGCCAGCAGCGTAGGTGGGGCTAGCACCACCGGGGAGCTGTTTTTT.

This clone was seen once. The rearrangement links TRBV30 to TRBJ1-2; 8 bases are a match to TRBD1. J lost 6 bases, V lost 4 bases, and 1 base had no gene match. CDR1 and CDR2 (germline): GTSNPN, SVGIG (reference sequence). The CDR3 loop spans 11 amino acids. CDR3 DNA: TGTGCCTGGACAGGGGGCAATGGCTACACCTTC. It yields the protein CAWTGGNGYTF.